Following are 23 T cell receptor beta chains from one sample sequenced in a study of blood T cells in healthy people across ages. A second PCR, run for roughly 7 to 12 cycles, used a sample-barcoded 5' primer plus a J-beta primer mix. TCRdb re-analysed the 5' RACE reads in MiXCR, keeping a single row per CDR3 protein. The repertoire holds about 600,000 distinct CDR3 sequences, with roughly 43% as singletons. Sequencing was carried out using blood. Receptors were obtained from a man older than 75 in good health.

The rearrangement uses TRBV3-1 and TRBJ2-5; D is possibly TRBD1 or TRBD2 (5 bases each). Between the trimmed V and J ends, which lost 3 bases and 7 bases, there was a span of 18 bases. Germline V CDR1 and CDR2: LGHDT, YNNKEL (reference sequence). The CDR3 totals 15 residues. The CDR3 protein is CASSHRGTPRGTQYF. CDR3 sequence (DNA): TGTGCCAGCAGCCACCGAGGGACGCCGAGAGGGACCCAGTACTTC.

A few counts support this clonotype. The chain joins TRBV9 to TRBJ1-2; 9 nucleotides agree with TRBD1. The CDR3 has 13 residues. Germline loops: CDR1 SGDLS, CDR2 YYNGEE. V lost 5 bases to trimming and J lost 6 bases; unmatched junction nucleotides: 5. This CDR3 is CASRQTGGNGYTF. For the CDR3, the DNA is TGTGCCAGCAGGCAAACAGGGGGCAATGGCTACACCTTC.

This clonotype was observed a handful of times. The J gene is TRBJ1-2, the V gene TRBV12-3 or TRBV12-4; D possibly corresponds to TRBD1 (5 bases). This CDR3 is 12 amino acids long. V was clipped by 7 bases and J by 9 bases, with 15 bases between them. The CDR3 bases are TGTGCCAGCACTTACTCGGGGGGTTGCTACACCTTC. This gives the protein CASTYSGGCYTF.

The genes are TRBV20-1 and TRBJ2-1; D remains ambiguous. The DNA end is more similar to TRBJ2-7, so the J call may be wrong. Germline CDR1 is DFQATT and CDR2 is SNEGSKA (reference sequence). The CDR3 spans 12 residues. CDR3 amino acids: CSASAGYNEQYF. In DNA form, the CDR3 reads TGCAGTGCTAGCGCCGGGTACAATGAGCAGTACTTC.

The count of this clonotype is one. The rearrangement links TRBV12-3 or TRBV12-4 to TRBJ2-5, with 8 bases identical to TRBD2. The CDR3 contains 16 residues. V shed 6 bases, J shed 4 bases, and the junction held 13 bases outside the gene matches. The CDR3 reads CASSTPLGGGIETQYF. DNA of the CDR3: TGTGCCAGCAGCACCCCTCTGGGCGGGGGGATAGAGACCCAGTACTTC.

This rearrangement joins TRBV7-2 to TRBJ2-3; D may be TRBD2 (5 bases). Germline values: CDR1 SGHTA, CDR2 FQGNSA. The length of the CDR3 is 16 residues. The V end lost 2 bases, the J end lost 0 bases, and 12 bases lay between the germline ends. CDR3 sequence (DNA): TGTGCCAGCAGCTTATCGGGATCGGCGAGCACAGATACGCAGTATTTT. Its protein product is CASSLSGSASTDTQYF. The variable domain in full, completed from reference TRBV7-2 and TRBJ2-3, reads GAGVSQSPSNKVTEKGKDVELRCDPISGHTALYWYRQSLGQGLEFLIYFQGNSAPDKSGLPSDRFSAERTGGSVSTLTIQRTQQEDSAVYLCASSLSGSASTDTQYFGPGTRLTVL.

This clonotype was counted only a few times. This chain uses TRBV4-3 with TRBJ2-3, with a tentative D call TRBD2 (5 bases). The CDR3 is 14 residues long. The V end lost 8 bases, the J end lost 2 bases, and 14 bases lay between the germline ends. The V gene's germline CDR1 is LGHNA and CDR2 YSLEER. The CDR3 loop is CASADWPNTDTQYF. CDR3 bases: TGCGCCAGCGCGGACTGGCCAAACACAGATACGCAGTATTTT.

The chain recombines TRBV20-1 with TRBJ1-4; the D is unclear. CDR3 length: 15 residues. The germline V gene has CDR1 DFQATT and CDR2 SNEGSKA (reference sequence). Trimming removed 0 bases at V and 0 bases at J, with 8 bases between. The chain's CDR3 is CSARDSSATNEKLFF. CDR3 in DNA: TGCAGTGCTAGAGATTCTTCTGCAACTAATGAAAAACTGTTTTTT.

This clonotype has at least ten counts. The CDR3 bases are TGTGCCACCACACCATCCGGGGGGGCCAACGTCCTGACTTTC. Translating gives CATTPSGGANVLTF. The chain combines TRBV6-6 with TRBJ2-6; D remains unclear. The V and J ends lost 10 bases and 4 bases respectively, with 14 bases between them. Germline CDR1 and CDR2: MNHNY and SVGAGI (reference sequence). CDR3 length: 14 amino acids.

This clonotype has only a few counts. The chain joins TRBV20-1 to TRBJ2-1; 7 bases are a match to TRBD2. Trimming took 1 base from V and 15 from J; bases not matched to a gene: 12. Germline V gene data show CDR1 as DFQATT and CDR2 as SNEGSKA (reference sequence). The CDR3 totals 13 residues. The CDR3, as DNA: TGCAGTGCTAGAGGCGAATCGCCGGGACTAAGGTTCTTC. Its protein is CSARGESPGLRFF.

V gene TRBV4-2 combines with J gene TRBJ1-4; no clear D gene. The CDR3 has 17 residues. Germline CDR1 reads LGHNA; CDR2 reads YNFKEQ. The V end lost 1 base, the J end lost 3 bases, and 15 bases lay between the germline ends. CDR3 residues: CASSQGAPPGSNEKLFF. The CDR3 coding sequence is TGTGCCAGCAGCCAAGGGGCTCCCCCGGGGTCTAATGAAAAACTGTTTTTT.

This sequence joins TRBV6-6 and TRBJ2-7; TRBD1 matches 7 bases. The CDR3 covers 16 residues. Germline V gene data show CDR1 as MNHNY and CDR2 as SVGAGI (reference sequence). J was trimmed by 2 bases and V by 0 bases; bases with no gene match: 7. CDR3 residues: CASSYSRQGRTYEQYF. DNA of the CDR3: TGTGCCAGCAGTTACTCGCGACAGGGTAGGACCTACGAGCAGTACTTC.

In its sample, this clonotype was seen a few times. The rearrangement uses TRBV20-1 and TRBJ1-5; D is unclear. Trimming shortened V by 4 bases and J by 0 bases, and 7 bases separated the two germline ends. CDR1 and CDR2 (germline): DFQATT, SNEGSKA (reference sequence). The CDR3 covers 13 residues. The CDR3 sequence is CSAKDVSNQPQHF. In DNA form, the CDR3 reads TGCAGTGCTAAAGACGTTAGCAATCAGCCCCAGCATTTT.

The rearrangement uses TRBV7-2 and TRBJ2-1; D possibly corresponds to TRBD2 (6 bases). This CDR3 spans 13 amino acids. The germline V gene encodes CDR1 SGHTA and CDR2 FQGNSA. V shed 6 bases and J shed 9 bases, with 15 bases lying between them. The chain's CDR3 is CASSLGTYGEQFF. The CDR3 DNA reads as TGTGCCAGCAGTCTAGGGACTTACGGTGAGCAGTTCTTC.

The rearrangement uses TRBV4-1 and TRBJ2-5, with TRBD2 as a possible D gene (6 bases). The germline V and J ends were trimmed by 1 base and 5 bases, with 17 bases remaining between them. The CDR3 length is 16 residues. CDR1 is MGHRA and CDR2 is YSYEKL in the germline V gene. The CDR3 loop is CASSQALTGRLETQYF. As DNA, the CDR3 is TGCGCCAGCAGCCAAGCCTTAACCGGGAGACTGGAGACCCAGTACTTC.

The gene calls are TRBV7-6 and TRBJ2-3, with a weak D call TRBD2 (6 bases). The CDR3 is 16 residues long. V was shortened by 0 bases and J by 0 bases, with 10 bases between the two germline ends. CDR1 is SGHVS and CDR2 is FNYEAQ in the germline V gene. This CDR3 reads CASSLAPGGSTDTQYF. CDR3 nucleotide sequence: TGTGCCAGCAGCTTAGCGCCCGGGGGTAGCACAGATACGCAGTATTTT.

This chain links TRBV5-8 with TRBJ2-1; 9 bases are shared with TRBD2. Matching the DNA end better, TRBJ2-7 makes the J call doubtful. The CDR3 spans 17 residues. CDR1 SGHTS and CDR2 YDEGEE come from the germline V gene. The CDR3 region is CASSLGSGRPSYNEQYF. The DNA of the CDR3 is TGTGCCAGCAGCTTAGGTAGCGGGAGACCCTCCTACAATGAGCAGTACTTC.

This clonotype was counted a few times. The genes are TRBV4-3 and TRBJ2-5; D uncertain. Germline CDR1 reads LGHNA; CDR2 reads YSLEER. This CDR3 contains 13 residues. Trimming pared 3 bases from V and 7 bases from J, leaving 12 bases between. The CDR3: CASSQDLERTQYF. For the CDR3, the DNA is TGCGCCAGCAGCCAGGATTTGGAGAGGACCCAGTACTTC.

This rearrangement joins TRBV7-8 to TRBJ2-5; 8 bases map to TRBD1. CDR1 and CDR2 (germline): SGHVS, FQNEAQ. V lost 4 bases, J lost 7 bases, and 8 bases stayed unmatched. This CDR3 is 14 amino acids long. The CDR3 DNA sequence: TGTGCCAGCAGCTCGGCGACAGGGGAGGTGACCCAGTACTTC. Translation: CASSSATGEVTQYF.

The genes are TRBV5-1 and TRBJ2-4; 8 bases fit TRBD1. Unmatched junction bases numbered 16, after V lost 4 bases and J lost 13 bases. This CDR3 spans 15 amino acids. CDR1 SGHRS and CDR2 YFSETQ come from the germline V gene. Here the CDR3 reads CASSAGQGVSGEQYF. In DNA form, the CDR3 reads TGCGCCAGCAGCGCCGGACAGGGAGTCTCAGGGGAGCAGTACTTC.

V usage is TRBV5-1 and J usage is TRBJ2-7, with unresolved D. The CDR3 is 14 amino acids. Between the trimmed V and J ends, which lost 1 base and 2 bases, there was a span of 10 bases. Germline V gives CDR1 SGHRS, CDR2 YFSETQ. Here the CDR3 reads CASSLTGYTYEQYF. Here the CDR3 DNA reads TGCGCCAGCAGCTTGACTGGCTACACCTACGAGCAGTACTTC.

This clonotype was picked up one time. The chain joins TRBV5-1 to TRBJ2-7, with unresolved D. The V end was cut by 1 base, the J end by 5 bases, with 13 bases between. The CDR3 is 14 residues long. Looked up from germline, CDR1 is SGHRS and CDR2 is YFSETQ. The CDR3 DNA reads as TGCGCCAGCAGCTTGCCACCCGAAGGGAACGAGCAGTACTTC. Protein product: CASSLPPEGNEQYF.

In its sample, this clonotype was seen a few times. The V and J genes are TRBV20-1 and TRBJ2-3; TRBD1 aligns across 7 bases. The ends lost 3 bases at V and 4 bases at J; junction bases unmatched: 1. Germline CDR1 reads DFQATT; CDR2 reads SNEGSKA (reference sequence). The CDR3 length is 12 residues. Here the CDR3 reads CSASQGADTQYF. The CDR3 nucleotides are TGCAGTGCTAGCCAGGGGGCAGATACGCAGTATTTT.